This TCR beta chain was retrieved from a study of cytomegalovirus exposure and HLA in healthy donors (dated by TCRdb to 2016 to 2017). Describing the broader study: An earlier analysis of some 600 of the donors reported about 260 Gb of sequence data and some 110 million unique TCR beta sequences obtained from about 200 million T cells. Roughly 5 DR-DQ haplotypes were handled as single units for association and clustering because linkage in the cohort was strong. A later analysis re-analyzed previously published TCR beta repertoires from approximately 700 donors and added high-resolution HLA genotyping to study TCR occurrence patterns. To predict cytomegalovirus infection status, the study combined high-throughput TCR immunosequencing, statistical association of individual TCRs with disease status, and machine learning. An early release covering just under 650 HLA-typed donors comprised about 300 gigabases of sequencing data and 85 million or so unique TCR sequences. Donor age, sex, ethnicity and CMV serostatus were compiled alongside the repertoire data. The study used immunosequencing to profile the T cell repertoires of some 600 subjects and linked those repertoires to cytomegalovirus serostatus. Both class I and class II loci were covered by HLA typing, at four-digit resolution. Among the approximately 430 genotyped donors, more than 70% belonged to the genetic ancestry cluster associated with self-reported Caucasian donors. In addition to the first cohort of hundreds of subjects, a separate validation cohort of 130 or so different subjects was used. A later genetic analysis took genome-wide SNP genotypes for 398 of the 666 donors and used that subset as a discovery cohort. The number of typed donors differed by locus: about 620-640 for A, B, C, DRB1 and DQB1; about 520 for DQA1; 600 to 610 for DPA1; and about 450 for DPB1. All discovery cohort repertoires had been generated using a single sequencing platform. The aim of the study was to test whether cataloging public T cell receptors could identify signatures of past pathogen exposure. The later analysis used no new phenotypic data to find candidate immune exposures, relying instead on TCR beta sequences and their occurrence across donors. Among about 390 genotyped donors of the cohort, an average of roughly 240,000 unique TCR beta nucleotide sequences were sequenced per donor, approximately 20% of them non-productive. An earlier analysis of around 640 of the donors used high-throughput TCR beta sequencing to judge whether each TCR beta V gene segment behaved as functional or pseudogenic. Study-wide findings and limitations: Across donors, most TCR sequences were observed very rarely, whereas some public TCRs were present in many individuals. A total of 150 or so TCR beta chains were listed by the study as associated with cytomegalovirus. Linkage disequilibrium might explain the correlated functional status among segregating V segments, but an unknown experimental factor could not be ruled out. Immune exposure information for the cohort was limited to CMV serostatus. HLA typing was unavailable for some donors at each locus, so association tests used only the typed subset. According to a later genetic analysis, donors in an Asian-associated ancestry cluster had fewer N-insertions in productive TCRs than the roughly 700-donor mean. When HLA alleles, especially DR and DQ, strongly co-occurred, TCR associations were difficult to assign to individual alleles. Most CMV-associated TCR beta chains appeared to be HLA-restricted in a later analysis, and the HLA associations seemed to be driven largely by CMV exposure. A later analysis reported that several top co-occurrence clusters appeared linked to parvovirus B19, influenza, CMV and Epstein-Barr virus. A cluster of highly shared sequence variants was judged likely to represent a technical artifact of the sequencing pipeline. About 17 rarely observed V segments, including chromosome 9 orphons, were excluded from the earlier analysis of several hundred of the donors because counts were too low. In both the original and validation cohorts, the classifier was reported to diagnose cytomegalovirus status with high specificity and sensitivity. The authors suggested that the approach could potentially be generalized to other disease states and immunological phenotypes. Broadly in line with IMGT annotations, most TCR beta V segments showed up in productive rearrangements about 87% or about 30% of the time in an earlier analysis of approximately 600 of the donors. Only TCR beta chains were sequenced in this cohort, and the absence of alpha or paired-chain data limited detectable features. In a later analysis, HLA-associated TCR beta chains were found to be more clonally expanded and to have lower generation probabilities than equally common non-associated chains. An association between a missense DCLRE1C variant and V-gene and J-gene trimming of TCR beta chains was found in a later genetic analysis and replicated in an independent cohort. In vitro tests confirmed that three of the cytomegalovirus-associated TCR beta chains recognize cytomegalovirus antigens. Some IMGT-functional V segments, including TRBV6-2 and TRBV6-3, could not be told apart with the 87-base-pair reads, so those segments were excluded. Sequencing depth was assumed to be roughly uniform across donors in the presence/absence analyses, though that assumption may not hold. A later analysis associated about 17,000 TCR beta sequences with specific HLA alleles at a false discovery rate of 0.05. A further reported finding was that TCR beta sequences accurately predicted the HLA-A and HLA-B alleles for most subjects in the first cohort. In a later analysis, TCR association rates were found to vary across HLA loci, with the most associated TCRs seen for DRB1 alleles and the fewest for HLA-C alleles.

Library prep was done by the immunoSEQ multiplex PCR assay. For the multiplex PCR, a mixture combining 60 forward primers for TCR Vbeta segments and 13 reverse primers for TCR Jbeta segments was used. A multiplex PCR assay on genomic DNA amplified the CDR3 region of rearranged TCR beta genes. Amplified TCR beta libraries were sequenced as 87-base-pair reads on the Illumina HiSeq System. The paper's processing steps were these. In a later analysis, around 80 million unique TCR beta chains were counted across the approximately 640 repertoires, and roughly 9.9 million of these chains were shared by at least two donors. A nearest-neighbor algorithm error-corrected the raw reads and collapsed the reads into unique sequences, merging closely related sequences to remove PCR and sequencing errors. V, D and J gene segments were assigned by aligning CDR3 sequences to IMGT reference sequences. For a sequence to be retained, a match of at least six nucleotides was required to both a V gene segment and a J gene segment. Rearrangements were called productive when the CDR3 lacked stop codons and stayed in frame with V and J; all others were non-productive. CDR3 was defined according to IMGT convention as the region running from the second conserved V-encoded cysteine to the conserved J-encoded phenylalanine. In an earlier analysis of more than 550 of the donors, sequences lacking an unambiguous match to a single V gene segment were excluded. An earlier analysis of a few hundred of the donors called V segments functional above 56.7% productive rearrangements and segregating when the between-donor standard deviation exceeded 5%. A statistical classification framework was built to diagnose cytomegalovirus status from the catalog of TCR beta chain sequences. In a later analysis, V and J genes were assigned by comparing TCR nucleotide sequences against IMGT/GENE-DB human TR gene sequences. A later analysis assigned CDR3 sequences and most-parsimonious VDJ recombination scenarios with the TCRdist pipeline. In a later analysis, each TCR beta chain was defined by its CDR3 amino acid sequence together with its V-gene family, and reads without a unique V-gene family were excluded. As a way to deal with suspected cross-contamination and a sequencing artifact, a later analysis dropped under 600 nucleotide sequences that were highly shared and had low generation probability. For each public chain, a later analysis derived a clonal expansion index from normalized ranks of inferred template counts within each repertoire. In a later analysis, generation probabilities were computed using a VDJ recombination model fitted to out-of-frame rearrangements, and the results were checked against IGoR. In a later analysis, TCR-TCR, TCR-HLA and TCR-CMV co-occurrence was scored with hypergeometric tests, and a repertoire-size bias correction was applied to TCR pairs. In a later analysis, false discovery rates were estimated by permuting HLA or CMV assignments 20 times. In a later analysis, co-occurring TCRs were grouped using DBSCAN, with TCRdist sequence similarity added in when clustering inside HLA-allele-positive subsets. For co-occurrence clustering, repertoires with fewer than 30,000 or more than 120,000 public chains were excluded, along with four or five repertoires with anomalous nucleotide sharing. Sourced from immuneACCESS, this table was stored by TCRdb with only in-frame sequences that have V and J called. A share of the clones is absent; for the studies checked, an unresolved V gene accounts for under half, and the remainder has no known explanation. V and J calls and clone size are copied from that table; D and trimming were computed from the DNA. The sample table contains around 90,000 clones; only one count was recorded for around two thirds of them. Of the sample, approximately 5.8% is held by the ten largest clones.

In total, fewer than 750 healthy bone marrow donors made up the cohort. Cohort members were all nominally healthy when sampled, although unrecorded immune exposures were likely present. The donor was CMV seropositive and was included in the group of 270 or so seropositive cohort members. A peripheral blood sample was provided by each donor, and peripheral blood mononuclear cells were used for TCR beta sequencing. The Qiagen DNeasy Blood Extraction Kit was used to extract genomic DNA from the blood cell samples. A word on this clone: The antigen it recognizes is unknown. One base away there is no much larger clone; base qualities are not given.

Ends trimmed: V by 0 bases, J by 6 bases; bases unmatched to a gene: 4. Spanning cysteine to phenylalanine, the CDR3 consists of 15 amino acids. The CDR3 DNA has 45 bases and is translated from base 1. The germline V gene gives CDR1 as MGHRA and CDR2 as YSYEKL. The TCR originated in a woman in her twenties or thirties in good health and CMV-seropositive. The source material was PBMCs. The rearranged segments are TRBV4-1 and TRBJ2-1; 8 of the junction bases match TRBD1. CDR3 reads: CASSQDTGGGNEQFF. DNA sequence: TGCGCCAGCAGCCAAGATACAGGGGGAGGCAATGAGCAGTTCTTC.